A selection of T cell receptor beta chains follows, all from one sample in a study of T cell responses to AZD1222 COVID-19 vaccine. This table comes from immunoSEQ multiplex PCR, and its TCRdb copy is limited to in-frame clones, with some not included. Of some 200,000 clones detected, approximately 93% appear once; the ten largest clones hold roughly 3.5%. The starting material was peripheral blood, obtained 28 days after the second AZD1222 dose. The source is an adult who received the AZD1222 COVID-19 vaccine. Each CDR3 is given without its conserved first and last residue.

v_call	j_call	cdr3_aa
TRBV5-4	TRBJ2-1	ASSASSGTGNIMQF
TRBV24-1	TRBJ1-1	ATSDVRGTEAF
TRBV6-5	TRBJ2-5	ASSYSGRQPQETQY
TRBV6-6	TRBJ1-2	ASSSRGYT
TRBV11-3	TRBJ1-6	ASSPQTNSPLH
TRBV3-1/TRBV3-2	TRBJ1-4	ASSRLRGQSNEKLF
TRBV19	TRBJ2-2	ASKVSNTGELF
TRBV5-4	TRBJ1-2	ASSLYPGQGFRYGYT
TRBV7-2	TRBJ1-1	ASSLLSGTEAF
TRBV10-3	TRBJ1-1	AIRPPWGQDTEAF
TRBV5-1	TRBJ2-7	ASSLEADRGHEQY
TRBV7-6	TRBJ1-3	ASSLNPTGETIY
TRBV27	TRBJ2-7	ASSAGDYQYEQY
TRBV18	TRBJ1-1	ASSPGTGEAF
TRBV6-2/TRBV6-3	TRBJ1-2	ASSYSMAWTGDFT